A selection of T cell receptor beta chains follows, all from one sample in a study of T cell changes during pregnancy in multiple sclerosis. Data came from immunoSEQ multiplex PCR; TCRdb stores just in-frame clones and leaves some out. The repertoire holds around 120,000 clones, approximately 90% seen once, with about 3% in the top ten. Source: peripheral blood, taken after pregnancy. These receptors came from a female donor with multiple sclerosis, enrolled in a pregnancy study. Both conserved end residues are part of each CDR3. D genes are given only for firm matches. Size is stated for part of the rows, as once, few or many counts, or as a class when the clone is expanded.

j_call d_call v_call cdr3_length clone_size cdr3_aa cdr3_nt
TRBJ2-3 . TRBV6-6 16 . CASRRDSGVGADTQYF TGTGCCAGCAGGCGAGACTCAGGGGTTGGGGCAGATACGCAGTATTTT
TRBJ2-2 . TRBV27 12 once CASSFWPGELFF TGTGCCAGCAGTTTTTGGCCCGGGGAGCTGTTTTTT
TRBJ2-1 TRBD2 TRBV9 17 . CASSGSGGPSSYNEQFF TGTGCCAGCAGCGGTAGCGGGGGGCCTAGCTCCTACAATGAGCAGTTCTTC
TRBJ2-7 . TRBV7-3 13 . CASSLSWGREQYF TGTGCCAGCAGCTTATCCTGGGGGCGCGAGCAGTACTTC
TRBJ2-4 . TRBV15 16 . CATSRDPGQQKNIQYF TGTGCCACCAGCAGAGACCCCGGACAGCAGAAAAACATTCAGTACTTC
TRBJ1-4 TRBD1 TRBV29-1 13 once CSAASGGREKLFF TGCAGCGCTGCTTCAGGGGGGCGGGAAAAACTGTTTTTT
TRBJ1-2 . TRBV2 11 few CASSADTGYTF TGTGCCAGCAGTGCGGACACTGGCTACACCTTC
TRBJ1-1 . TRBV2 14 . CASRRRTVNTEAFF TGTGCCAGCAGGCGACGGACAGTGAACACTGAAGCTTTCTTT
TRBJ1-2 TRBD1 TRBV15 16 . CATSGGTADLLYGYTF TGTGCCACCAGCGGAGGGACAGCTGATTTACTCTATGGCTACACCTTC
TRBJ2-5 . TRBV14 13 . CASREQGQETQYF TGTGCCAGCAGAGAACAGGGCCAAGAGACCCAGTACTTC